This T cell receptor (beta chain) was observed in a study of blood T cell repertoires in COVID-19. Study overall: Researchers got acute and convalescent COVID-19 samples from the United States, Italy and Spain. Sample material is recorded as cDNA or gDNA derived from T cells, B-cell-depleted T cells, or PBMCs.

In the authors' methods: Researchers report that nucleated cell counts were estimated from reference gene primer amplification. Sequencing was performed with immunoSEQ multiplex PCR; in TCRdb, only in-frame clones are kept and a portion is missing. The DNA gave D and trimming, while V, J and clone size come from that table. The sample comprises roughly 190,000 clones, around 90% of which are singletons, and approximately 5.6% rests with the top ten. On this clone itself: A junction boundary mismatches the germline segment, possibly from a read error.

The sequence was obtained from a man aged 40-50 years with active or convalescent COVID-19. The sequenced sample consisted of peripheral blood.

CDR3 loop: CASSSGAGQKGPYF. The DNA of the CDR3 is TGTGCCAGCAGTTCTGGTGCGGGACAGAAGGGGCCATACTTT. V and J are TRBV28 and TRBJ1-1; 7 bases match TRBD1. The CDR3 is 14 residues long. Germline V gene sequence: CDR1 MDHEN, CDR2 SYDVKM.